The rows below give T cell receptor beta chains drawn from one sample of a study of blood T cells in healthy people across ages. Via MiXCR, TCRdb re-called the 5' RACE reads, giving one row per CDR3 protein. The sample lists about 540,000 distinct CDR3 sequences, 24% seen once, with roughly 9% in the top ten. These data were likewise used in another study, on T cells of mothers and their children.

The sample taken for sequencing was blood. Receptor source: a boy between 10 and 17 years old in good health. Each CDR3 is given with its conserved first and last residue. Fields, in order: D gene, clone size, V gene, CDR3 length, J gene, CDR3 protein, CDR3 DNA. A D gene is named only where the DNA matches it firmly. Rows give clone size only sometimes, using once, few, many, or a class for an expanded clone.

d_gene: .; abundance: .; v_gene: TRBV7-2; len: 15; j_gene: TRBJ1-5; CDR3aa: CASSLDPGARQPQHF; CDR3nt: TGTGCCAGCAGCTTAGATCCGGGGGCAAGGCAGCCCCAGCATTTT
d_gene: .; abundance: .; v_gene: TRBV4-3; len: 13; j_gene: TRBJ2-1; CDR3aa: CASSHVQGYEQFF; CDR3nt: TGCGCCAGCAGCCATGTACAGGGCTATGAGCAGTTCTTC
d_gene: .; abundance: .; v_gene: TRBV6-2/TRBV6-3; len: 15; j_gene: TRBJ1-2; CDR3aa: CASSYGGGTNYGYTF; CDR3nt: TGTGCCAGCAGTTACGGCGGAGGGACTAACTATGGCTACACCTTC
d_gene: .; abundance: few; v_gene: TRBV5-1; len: 16; j_gene: TRBJ2-5; CDR3aa: CASSLEEQTGQETQYF; CDR3nt: TGCGCCAGCAGCTTGGAGGAGCAGACGGGTCAAGAGACCCAGTACTTC
d_gene: TRBD2; abundance: .; v_gene: TRBV6-5; len: 13; j_gene: TRBJ2-1; CDR3aa: CASSYGGRNEQFF; CDR3nt: TGTGCCAGCAGTTATGGCGGGAGGAATGAGCAGTTCTTC
d_gene: .; abundance: .; v_gene: TRBV5-5; len: 13; j_gene: TRBJ2-7; CDR3aa: CASSLGAGNEQYF; CDR3nt: TGTGCCAGCAGCCTGGGAGCCGGGAACGAGCAGTACTTC
d_gene: .; abundance: .; v_gene: TRBV6-6; len: 13; j_gene: TRBJ2-5; CDR3aa: CASSYPEAKTQYF; CDR3nt: TGTGCCAGCAGTTACCCCGAGGCGAAGACCCAGTACTTC
d_gene: .; abundance: few; v_gene: TRBV10-3; len: 15; j_gene: TRBJ2-1; CDR3aa: CAISGDFASYNEQFF; CDR3nt: TGTGCCATCAGTGGGGACTTCGCATCCTACAATGAGCAGTTCTTC
d_gene: TRBD2; abundance: few; v_gene: TRBV4-1; len: 15; j_gene: TRBJ2-1; CDR3aa: CASSQEGLADNEQFF; CDR3nt: TGCGCCAGCAGCCAAGAGGGACTAGCGGACAATGAGCAGTTCTTC
d_gene: .; abundance: .; v_gene: TRBV6-6; len: 14; j_gene: TRBJ1-2; CDR3aa: CASSYREGSYGYTF; CDR3nt: TGTGCCAGCAGTTACCGGGAAGGTAGCTATGGCTACACCTTC
d_gene: .; abundance: .; v_gene: TRBV7-9; len: 14; j_gene: TRBJ2-1; CDR3aa: CASSPRSYNNEQFF; CDR3nt: TGTGCCAGCAGCCCCCGAAGTTACAACAATGAGCAGTTCTTC
d_gene: .; abundance: few; v_gene: TRBV27; len: 14; j_gene: TRBJ2-7; CDR3aa: CASAAEAYPYEQYF; CDR3nt: TGTGCCAGCGCGGCGGAAGCCTATCCCTACGAGCAGTACTTC
d_gene: TRBD2; abundance: .; v_gene: TRBV7-9; len: 15; j_gene: TRBJ2-5; CDR3aa: CASSLRGGIQETQYF; CDR3nt: TGTGCCAGCAGCCTCCGCGGGGGGATACAAGAGACCCAGTACTTC
d_gene: TRBD1; abundance: few; v_gene: TRBV28; len: 16; j_gene: TRBJ1-3; CDR3aa: CASSPATGPSGNTIYF; CDR3nt: TGTGCCAGCAGTCCCGCGACAGGGCCCTCTGGAAACACCATATATTTT
d_gene: TRBD2; abundance: .; v_gene: TRBV20-1; len: 16; j_gene: TRBJ2-1; CDR3aa: CSAAPFAGGARDEQFF; CDR3nt: TGCAGTGCTGCCCCCTTTGCGGGGGGGGCCAGGGATGAGCAGTTCTTC
d_gene: .; abundance: few; v_gene: TRBV5-1; len: 13; j_gene: TRBJ2-7; CDR3aa: CASSNGDSYEQYF; CDR3nt: TGCGCCAGCAGCAACGGGGACTCCTACGAGCAGTACTTC
d_gene: .; abundance: .; v_gene: TRBV27; len: 15; j_gene: TRBJ2-3; CDR3aa: CASSLSFGALNTQYF; CDR3nt: TGTGCCAGCAGTTTATCTTTCGGGGCTTTGAATACGCAGTATTTT